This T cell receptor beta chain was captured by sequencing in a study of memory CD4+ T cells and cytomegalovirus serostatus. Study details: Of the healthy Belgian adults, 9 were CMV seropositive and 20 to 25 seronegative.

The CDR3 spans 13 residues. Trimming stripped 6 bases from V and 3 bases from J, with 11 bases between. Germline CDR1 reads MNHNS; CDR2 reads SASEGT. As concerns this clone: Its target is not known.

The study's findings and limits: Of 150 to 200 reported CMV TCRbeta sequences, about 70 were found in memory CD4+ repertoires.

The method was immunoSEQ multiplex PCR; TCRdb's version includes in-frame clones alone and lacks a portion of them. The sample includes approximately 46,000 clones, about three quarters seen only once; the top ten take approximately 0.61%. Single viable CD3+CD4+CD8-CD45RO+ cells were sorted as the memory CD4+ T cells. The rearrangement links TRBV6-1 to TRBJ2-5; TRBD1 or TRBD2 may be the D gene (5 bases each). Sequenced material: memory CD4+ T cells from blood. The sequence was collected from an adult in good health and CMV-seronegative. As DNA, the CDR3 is TGTGCCAGCAGCCGGGGCCGAGAAGAGACCCAGTACTTC. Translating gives CASSRGREETQYF.